Included here is one T cell receptor beta chain sequence, with context. What it recognizes is unknown. This entry is derived from a study of early T cells in non-severe SARS-CoV-2 infection. Overall study results and limits: Private and CD4 specificities were missed by VDJdb matching, which favored anti-spike CD8 responses.

Trimming left V 0 bases short and J 5 bases short, with 9 bases between. CDR1 is SGDLS, CDR2 YYNGEE, per germline. CDR3 size: 13 residues. The protocol attached unique molecular identifiers to individual cDNA molecules. TCRdb processed the 5' RACE reads anew with MiXCR; each CDR3 protein has one entry. The sample shows tens of thousands of distinct CDR3 sequences, about 12% of them seen only once. The rearrangement joins TRBV9 to TRBJ2-7; tentatively, D is TRBD2 (5 bases). Sequenced: whole blood. This TCR was sampled from an adult who was a healthcare worker with PCR-confirmed SARS-CoV-2 infection or an uninfected control (not recorded which). The CDR3 loop reads CASSVESGNEQYF. In nucleotides, the CDR3 is TGTGCCAGCAGCGTAGAGTCCGGGAACGAGCAGTACTTC.